Shown below are 31 T cell receptor beta chains from a single sample sequenced in a study of beta chain features in type 1 diabetes. Broader study findings: In all four CD4+ subsets, TCRB CDR3 length was significantly, moderately reduced in type 1 diabetes.

No antigens are known for them. The isolated RNA, all of it, was reverse transcribed, so expressed TCRB transcripts were what got sequenced. Measured with immunoSEQ multiplex PCR; TCRdb has only the in-frame clones, and not every one. The sample holds about 710,000 clones; more than 13% are singletons and the top ten take 0.03% to 0.04%. The sample consisted of naive CD4+ T cells from blood. Receptors were obtained from a man aged 18-30 years with type 1 diabetes.

Notes on this clone: A single base separates this from a much larger clone, so it may be a read error. The chain links TRBV9 to TRBJ2-1, with D tentatively TRBD2 (6 bases). V lost 0 bases and J lost 6, with 7 bases in between. The CDR3 has 13 amino acids. CDR1 and CDR2 from the germline V gene are SGDLS and YYNGEE. For the CDR3, the DNA is TGTGCCAGCAGCGTAGAGACTAGCAATGAGCAGTTCTTC. It yields the protein CASSVETSNEQFF.

This clone has only a few counts. The rearrangement joins TRBV7-9 to TRBJ1-5; unclear D gene. This CDR3 region has 12 residues. Germline values: CDR1 SEHNR, CDR2 FQNEAQ (reference sequence). V dropped 5 bases and J dropped 5 bases, with 7 bases sitting between them. The CDR3 nucleotides read TGTGCCAGCAGCGAATCGGATCAGCCCCAGCATTTT. Translated, it gives CASSESDQPQHF.

The J gene is TRBJ2-3, the V gene TRBV9; 9 bases match TRBD1. CDR1 is SGDLS, CDR2 YYNGEE, per germline. V lost 3 bases, J lost 3 bases, and 8 bases stayed unmatched. This CDR3 comprises 16 residues. CDR3 loop: CASSGPGTGLTDTQYF. The CDR3 nucleotides are TGTGCCAGCAGCGGCCCCGGGACAGGGTTAACAGATACGCAGTATTTT.

This clone was counted between two and nine times. The chain combines TRBV6-5 with TRBJ2-3; D possibly corresponds to TRBD1 (6 bases). Between the trimmed V and J ends, which lost 2 bases and 4 bases, there was a span of 13 bases. The length of the CDR3 is 15 residues. Germline V lookup: CDR1 MNHEY, CDR2 SVGAGI. CDR3 DNA sequence: TGTGCCAGCAGTTACCGAGGACAGACACCAGATACGCAGTATTTT. Protein: CASSYRGQTPDTQYF.

The gene calls are TRBV29-1 and TRBJ2-1, with 12 bases fitting TRBD2. The CDR3 is 16 amino acids. The germline gives CDR1 SQVTM, CDR2 ANQGSEA. Trimming removed 4 bases from V and 4 bases from J; junction bases left unmatched: 8. CDR3 in DNA: TGCAGCGTTGGGACTAGCGGGGTAAGAAGTTACAATGAGCAGTTCTTC. Protein product: CSVGTSGVRSYNEQFF.

The table lists this clone with a few counts. The rearrangement uses TRBV28 and TRBJ2-1; unclear D gene. Germline CDR1 is MDHEN and CDR2 is SYDVKM. CDR3 size: 14 residues. With 6 bases removed from V and 11 bases from J, the gap between germline ends came to 20 bases. The CDR3 region is CASSLIGPLVKQFF. In DNA, the CDR3 is TGTGCCAGCAGCCTTATCGGGCCGCTAGTGAAGCAGTTCTTC.

This clone was detected only a few times. This rearrangement joins TRBV18 to TRBJ2-2, with D unclear. The CDR3 runs to 14 residues. The germline CDR1 and CDR2 sequences are KGHSH and LQKENI. Trimming took off 2 bases at V and 4 bases at J, with 8 bases between the two ends. The CDR3 protein is CASSPGLSTGELFF. The CDR3 bases are TGTGCCAGCTCACCAGGGCTGTCCACCGGGGAGCTGTTTTTT.

In nucleotides, the CDR3 is TGTGCCAGCAGCTCCCTAGCGGGAGGGCCCTACGAGCAGTACTTC. Its protein is CASSSLAGGPYEQYF. V usage is TRBV7-2 and J usage is TRBJ2-7; 12 bases match TRBD2. V trimming: 4 bases; J trimming: 2 bases; junction bases outside the gene matches: 3. The V gene's germline CDR1 is SGHTA and CDR2 FQGNSA. The CDR3 has 15 residues. The full variable domain, in which reference TRBV7-2 and TRBJ2-7 provide the parts outside the CDR3, is GAGVSQSPSNKVTEKGKDVELRCDPISGHTALYWYRQSLGQGLEFLIYFQGNSAPDKSGLPSDRFSAERTGGSVSTLTIQRTQQEDSAVYLCASSSLAGGPYEQYFGPGTRLTVT.

In its sample, this clone was seen a few times. This sequence joins TRBV4-3 and TRBJ2-5, with a weak D call TRBD1 (6 bases). The CDR3 covers 19 residues. Germline values: CDR1 LGHNA, CDR2 YSLEER. Trimming removed 0 bases from V and 5 bases from J, with 25 bases in between. The CDR3 nucleotides are TGCGCCAGCAGCCAAGATCTTCCGAGTACGAGGGGGAGTCGGGAGACCCAGTACTTC. The encoded protein is CASSQDLPSTRGSRETQYF.

The rearrangement uses TRBV6-5 and TRBJ2-7; D is unclear. The CDR3 is 14 amino acids. CDR1 and CDR2 from the germline V gene are MNHEY and SVGAGI. Between the trimmed V and J ends, which lost 2 bases and 0 bases, there was a span of 8 bases. The CDR3 nucleotides read TGTGCCAGCAGTTACGGCGCCAGCTCCTACGAGCAGTACTTC. Amino acid sequence: CASSYGASSYEQYF.

The chain combines TRBV29-1 with TRBJ1-1; the D is unclear. The CDR3 has 13 amino acids. Germline CDR1 SQVTM, CDR2 ANQGSEA. Trimming pared 4 bases from V and 0 bases from J, leaving 9 bases between. The DNA of the CDR3 is TGCAGCGTTGTACTTCCTTTGAACACTGAAGCTTTCTTT. It specifies CSVVLPLNTEAFF.

This chain links TRBV7-9 with TRBJ2-5, with 8 bases aligning to TRBD1. The J segment lost 5 bases and the V segment lost 5 bases, leaving 10 bases of the junction unmatched. The CDR3 consists of 15 residues. CDR1 and CDR2 from the germline V gene are SEHNR and FQNEAQ (reference sequence). CDR3 DNA sequence: TGTGCCAGCAGCCTCCGCATGGACAGGGTGGAGACCCAGTACTTC. Protein product: CASSLRMDRVETQYF.

This chain joins TRBV5-1 and TRBJ2-3; TRBD2 is a possible D gene (6 bases). V was cut by 0 bases and J by 4 bases, with 12 bases left in between. CDR3 length: 15 residues. From germline, CDR1 is SGHRS and CDR2 YFSETQ. The CDR3 DNA sequence: TGCGCCAGCAGCTTGGCCTCCGCGGGGTCAGATACGCAGTATTTT. Its translation: CASSLASAGSDTQYF.

This clone was seen only a few times. The gene calls are TRBV4-3 and TRBJ2-5; no clear D gene. The CDR3 is 13 amino acids. Trimming removed 0 bases at V and 5 bases at J, with 7 bases between. Germline lookup yields CDR1 LGHNA and CDR2 YSLEER. CDR3 DNA: TGCGCCAGCAGCCAAGATGTTTGGGAGACCCAGTACTTC. Encoded protein: CASSQDVWETQYF.

This chain links TRBV5-6 with TRBJ2-7; 10 nucleotides agree with TRBD1. The trim removed 0 bases at V and 5 bases at J, leaving 2 bases unmatched. Germline-derived CDR1 and CDR2 are SGHDT and YYEEEE. The CDR3 is 14 amino acids. The CDR3 loop is CASSLGQGAHEQYF. The CDR3 DNA follows: TGTGCCAGCAGCTTGGGACAGGGGGCCCACGAGCAGTACTTC.

The V and J genes are TRBV27 and TRBJ2-5; D gene unclear. The germline V gene encodes CDR1 MNHEY and CDR2 SMNVEV (reference sequence). This CDR3 spans 14 amino acids. V lost 6 bases and J 3 bases, leaving 14 bases between the germline ends. For the CDR3, the DNA is TGTGCCAGCAGCCTCCGGTTTGGCAAAGAGACCCAGTACTTC. Residues: CASSLRFGKETQYF.

The chain has TRBV7-2 and TRBJ1-4; D remains unclear. V was clipped by 2 bases and J by 8 bases, with 12 bases between them. The CDR3 loop spans 14 amino acids. CDR1 and CDR2 from the germline V gene are SGHTA and FQGNSA. The CDR3 spells CASSLSFVSEKLFF. CDR3 DNA: TGTGCCAGCAGCTTATCGTTTGTTAGCGAAAAACTGTTTTTT.

Turning to this clone: This sample also contains other DNA sequences that code for the same CDR3. CDR3 protein: CSVGEGDQPQHF. In DNA form, the CDR3 reads TGCAGCGTCGGCGAGGGGGATCAGCCCCAGCATTTT. The J gene is TRBJ1-5, the V gene TRBV29-1, with D perhaps matching TRBD1 (6 bases). Germline V CDR1 and CDR2: SQVTM, ANQGSEA. The CDR3 has 12 amino acids. Trimming cost V 6 bases and J 5 bases, with 11 bases left between them.

Turning to this clone: This same CDR3 is encoded by further DNA sequences in the sample. The chain links TRBV5-6 to TRBJ1-2; 9 positions agree with TRBD1. The CDR3 has 13 amino acids. The V gene end was trimmed by 4 bases and the J gene end by 4 bases; junction bases not matched to a gene: 2. CDR1 and CDR2 (germline): SGHDT, YYEEEE. CDR3 in amino acids: CASSPGQGYGYTF. CDR3 sequence (DNA): TGTGCCAGCAGCCCGGGACAGGGCTATGGCTACACCTTC.

The chain employs TRBV7-9 and TRBJ1-4, with a possible D match to TRBD1 (5 bases). From germline, CDR1 is SEHNR and CDR2 FQNEAQ (reference sequence). This CDR3 is built from 13 residues. Trimming left V 4 bases short and J 8 bases short, with 11 bases between. Here the CDR3 reads CASSSDEGEKLFF. The CDR3 DNA follows: TGTGCCAGCAGCTCGGACGAGGGGGAAAAACTGTTTTTT.

This chain uses TRBV7-2 with TRBJ2-7, with TRBD1 as a possible D gene (6 bases). Trimming cost V 6 bases and J 4 bases, with 19 bases left between them. Germline V lookup: CDR1 SGHTA, CDR2 FQGNSA. This CDR3 has 15 amino acids. The CDR3 sequence: CASSPQGLPMYEQYF. The CDR3 DNA reads TGTGCCAGCAGTCCGCAGGGGTTACCCATGTACGAGCAGTACTTC.

The chain combines TRBV5-1 with TRBJ2-5; TRBD1 might be the D (6 bases). V was clipped by 0 bases and J by 7 bases, with 10 bases between them. Looked up from germline, CDR1 is SGHRS and CDR2 is YFSETQ. The CDR3 sequence is 13 residues long. CDR3 loop: CASSLDRDRTQYF. CDR3 sequence (DNA): TGCGCCAGCAGCTTGGACAGGGATAGGACCCAGTACTTC.

This clone turned up a few times. V gene TRBV28 combines with J gene TRBJ2-3; 7 bases line up with TRBD1. Germline V gene sequence: CDR1 MDHEN, CDR2 SYDVKM. This CDR3 region has 16 residues. V lost 7 bases, J lost 0 bases, and 10 bases stayed unmatched. Here the CDR3 DNA reads TGTGCCAGCATCGTTAAGGGGGCAGGGAGCACAGATACGCAGTATTTT. Residues: CASIVKGAGSTDTQYF.

The V call is TRBV28, the J call TRBJ2-7; no firm D call. The CDR3 is 13 residues long. V lost 8 bases, J lost 2 bases, and 13 bases lay in between. The germline V gene has CDR1 MDHEN and CDR2 SYDVKM. CDR3 bases: TGTGCCAGCGCGACGACGAGAGCCTACGAGCAGTACTTC. Translated, it gives CASATTRAYEQYF. The full variable domain, with the rest looked up from reference TRBV28 and TRBJ2-7, is DVKVTQSSRYLVKRTGEKVFLECVQDMDHENMFWYRQDPGLGLRLIYFSYDVKMKEKGDIPEGYSVSREKKERFSLILESASTNQTSMYLCASATTRAYEQYFGPGTRLTVT.

This clone has just a few counts. The rearrangement links TRBV29-1 to TRBJ2-7, with 10 positions matching TRBD1. CDR3 length: 15 residues. Germline assignment: CDR1 SQVTM and CDR2 ANQGSEA. After removal of 6 bases from V and 5 bases from J, the junction contained 13 bases not matched to a gene. For the CDR3, the DNA is TGCAGCGTGGCAAGACCGGGACAGGGGTCCCACGAGCAGTACTTC. It codes for CSVARPGQGSHEQYF.

In its sample, this clone was seen a few times. This chain uses TRBV27 with TRBJ1-1; D is perhaps TRBD1 (5 bases). This CDR3 has 14 residues. Germline CDR1 is MNHEY and CDR2 is SMNVEV (reference sequence). V lost 5 bases and J 1 base, leaving 11 bases between the germline ends. The CDR3: CASSPDRWNTEAFF. CDR3 DNA: TGTGCCAGCAGTCCAGACAGATGGAACACTGAAGCTTTCTTT.

Turning to this clone: At one of its ends the junction is not consistent with the germline gene, which may arise from a read error. The rearrangement joins TRBV30 to TRBJ1-1; D is unclear. Germline loops: CDR1 GTSNPN, CDR2 SVGIG (reference sequence). This CDR3 is built from 12 residues. CDR3 protein: CAWSVRNAEAFF. The CDR3 DNA is TGTGCCTGGAGTGTTAGGAACGCTGAAGCTTTCTTT.

The chain is built from TRBV5-4 and TRBJ2-5, with D perhaps matching TRBD2 (6 bases). Germline assignment: CDR1 SGHNT and CDR2 YYREEE (reference sequence). Trimming took 3 bases from V and 9 from J, leaving 18 bases between them. The CDR3 covers 14 residues. CDR3 sequence: CASSSPGGQGAQYF. The DNA of the CDR3 is TGTGCCAGCAGCTCCCCAGGAGGGCAAGGGGCCCAGTACTTC.

This clone was picked up a small number of times. This sequence joins TRBV9 and TRBJ1-2; D perhaps matches TRBD1 (5 bases). The CDR3 has 16 residues. The V end was cut by 4 bases, the J end by 2 bases, with 18 bases between. Germline values: CDR1 SGDLS, CDR2 YYNGEE. The CDR3 is CASSPGGAAKNYGYTF. CDR3 coding DNA: TGTGCCAGCAGCCCAGGCGGGGCAGCTAAGAACTATGGCTACACCTTC.

The table lists this clone with a few counts. This sequence joins TRBV5-1 and TRBJ2-1, with D possibly being TRBD1 or TRBD2 (5 bases each). CDR1 SGHRS and CDR2 YFSETQ come from the germline V gene. The CDR3 is made up of 14 amino acids. V was pared by 0 bases and J by 5 bases, with 9 bases between. For the CDR3, the DNA is TGCGCCAGCAGCTTGGGGGACCCAAACAATGAGCAGTTCTTC. This gives the protein CASSLGDPNNEQFF.

The chain links TRBV11-3 to TRBJ1-1; no reliable D call. The germline V gene encodes CDR1 SGHNT and CDR2 YENEEA. Trimming stripped 1 base from V and 3 bases from J, with 6 bases between. This CDR3 spans 13 amino acids. CDR3 sequence (DNA): TGTGCCAGCAGCTTAGTTAGAGACACTGAAGCTTTCTTT. Translated: CASSLVRDTEAFF.